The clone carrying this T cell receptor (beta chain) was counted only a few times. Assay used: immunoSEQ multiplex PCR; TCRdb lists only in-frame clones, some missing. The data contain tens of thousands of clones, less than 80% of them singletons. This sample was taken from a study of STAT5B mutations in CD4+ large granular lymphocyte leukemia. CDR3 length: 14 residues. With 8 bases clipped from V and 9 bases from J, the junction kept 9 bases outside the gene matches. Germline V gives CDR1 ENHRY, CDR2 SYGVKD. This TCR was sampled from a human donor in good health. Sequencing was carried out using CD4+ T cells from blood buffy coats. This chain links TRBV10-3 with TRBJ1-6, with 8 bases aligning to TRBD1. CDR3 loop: CAISGAGGLSPLHF. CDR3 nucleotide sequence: TGTGCCATCTCGGGAGCAGGGGGCCTTTCACCCCTCCACTTT.